A single sample is the source of the 12 T cell receptor beta chains below, sequenced in a study of OX40 agonist ivuxolimab in advanced cancers. Profiled with immunoSEQ multiplex PCR; TCRdb holds only in-frame clones, not every one. The top ten hold under 1.2% of the sample, which has fewer than 90,000 clones, approximately 81% seen once. The sample here was CD4+ or CD8+ T cells sorted from blood, taken in a trial of the OX40 agonist ivuxolimab. The source is an adult with an advanced solid tumor such as melanoma, head and neck, liver or kidney cancer.

This chain joins TRBV6-5 and TRBJ2-1; no reliable D call. The V end lost 4 bases, the J end lost 5 bases, and 6 bases lay between the germline ends. The germline V gene has CDR1 MNHEY and CDR2 SVGAGI. This CDR3 has 12 amino acids. The CDR3 sequence is CASSFRDNEQFF. DNA of the CDR3: TGTGCCAGCAGTTTTCGTGACAATGAGCAGTTCTTC.

In its sample, this clone was seen a few times. The chain combines TRBV6-5 with TRBJ1-2; no clear D. The V end lost 6 bases, the J end lost 5 bases, and 10 bases lay between the germline ends. This CDR3 spans 12 amino acids. The germline V gene has CDR1 MNHEY and CDR2 SVGAGI. The chain's CDR3 is CASSVTGYGYTF. DNA of the CDR3: TGTGCCAGCAGCGTTACCGGGTATGGCTACACCTTC.

This clone was detected only a few times. CDR3 amino acids: CASSLVSQNQPQHF. The CDR3 region has the DNA TGTGCCAGCAGCTTAGTGTCCCAAAATCAGCCCCAGCATTTT. The chain has TRBV11-2 and TRBJ1-5; D is unclear. Germline CDR1 and CDR2: SGHAT and FQNNGV. CDR3 length equals 14 residues. V was pared by 1 base and J by 4 bases, with 8 bases between.

The chain links TRBV2 to TRBJ1-5; maybe TRBD1 (5 bases). Trimming removed 4 bases at V and 4 bases at J, with 14 bases between. The CDR3 consists of 15 residues. Per the germline V gene, CDR1 is SNHLY and CDR2 is FYNNEI. CDR3 protein: CASSAARAQNQPQHF. The CDR3 DNA sequence: TGTGCCAGCAGTGCCGCCAGGGCGCAAAATCAGCCCCAGCATTTT. Full variable domain (missing parts from reference TRBV2 and TRBJ1-5): EPEVTQTPSHQVTQMGQEVILRCVPISNHLYFYWYRQILGQKVEFLVSFYNNEISEKSEIFDDQFSVERPDGSNFTLKIRSTKLEDSAMYFCASSAARAQNQPQHFGDGTRLSIL.

As regards this clone: The junction shows a germline mismatch at one end, possibly a read error. J is TRBJ2-1 and V is TRBV5-4; 11 bases are a match to TRBD2. This CDR3 has 14 amino acids. Germline V CDR1 and CDR2: SGHNT, YYREEE (reference sequence). The CDR3 region has the DNA TGTGCCAGCAGCTTGGATAGCGGGGGGGCTAGGTTACTCTTC. This codes for CASSLDSGGARLLF. Drawing the rest from reference TRBV5-4 and TRBJ2-1, the complete variable domain is ETGVTQSPTHLIKTRGQQVTLRCSSQSGHNTVSWYQQALGQGPQFIFQYYREEENGRGNFPPRFSGLQFPNYSSELNVNALELDDSALYLCASSLDSGGARLLFGPGTRLTVL.

The chain is built from TRBV7-2 and TRBJ2-7; D might be TRBD1 or TRBD2, each matching 5 bases. CDR1 and CDR2 from the germline V gene are SGHTA and FQGNSA. There are 14 residues in the CDR3. V lost 5 bases and J 5 bases, leaving 16 bases between the germline ends. The DNA of the CDR3 is TGTGCCAGCAGCACTCTCGTGAGGGGCGACGAGCAGTACTTC. It specifies CASSTLVRGDEQYF.

V usage is TRBV25-1 and J usage is TRBJ2-7, with 13 bases lining up with TRBD2. The CDR3 runs 15 residues. CDR1 is MGHDK, CDR2 SYGVNS, per germline. V was clipped by 6 bases and J by 2 bases; unmatched bases: 4. DNA for the CDR3: TGTGCCAGCAGAGGACTAGCGGGGGTGACCTACGAGCAGTACTTC. Its protein is CASRGLAGVTYEQYF.

The chain joins TRBV18 to TRBJ2-3, with TRBD2 identical over 10 bases. J lost 5 bases, V lost 3 bases, and 8 bases had no gene match. Germline CDR1 reads KGHSH; CDR2 reads LQKENI. The CDR3 is made up of 16 amino acids. CDR3 DNA: TGTGCCAGCTCACCTAAAGCGGGGGGGCCCGGAGATACGCAGTATTTT. Its protein product is CASSPKAGGPGDTQYF.

The chain uses TRBV18 and TRBJ1-2; D unclear. The CDR3 extends over 16 amino acids. Germline-derived CDR1 and CDR2 are KGHSH and LQKENI. The V end was cut by 3 bases, the J end by 1 base, with 15 bases between. The CDR3 coding sequence is TGTGCCAGCTCACCTGTTGGCTCGGGCAGTAACTATGGCTACACCTTC. Translation: CASSPVGSGSNYGYTF.

This chain joins TRBV6-1 and TRBJ1-1; possibly TRBD1 for D (6 bases). Per germline, CDR1 MNHNS and CDR2 SASEGT. Trimming took off 8 bases at V and 7 bases at J, with 14 bases between the two ends. The CDR3 is 12 residues long. The CDR3: CASGRRGVEAFF. The CDR3 DNA reads TGTGCCAGCGGCCGGAGGGGGGTTGAAGCTTTCTTT.

The gene calls are TRBV6-1 and TRBJ1-1, with TRBD1 as a possible D gene (5 bases). The CDR3 length is 16 residues. Trimming stripped 2 bases from V and 0 bases from J, with 13 bases between. Germline-derived CDR1 and CDR2 are MNHNS and SASEGT. CDR3 amino acids: CASSERRQSLNTEAFF. The CDR3 nucleotides read TGTGCCAGCAGTGAACGGCGACAGTCCTTGAACACTGAAGCTTTCTTT.

The J gene is TRBJ2-7, the V gene TRBV5-6, with 10 bases identical to TRBD2. Germline V gives CDR1 SGHDT, CDR2 YYEEEE. The V and J ends lost 3 bases and 3 bases, in that order; junction bases with no gene match: 12. This CDR3 has 17 amino acids. DNA for the CDR3: TGTGCCAGCAGCTCGCTTGGGGTAGCGGGGGGAATCTACGAGCAGTACTTC. This translates into CASSSLGVAGGIYEQYF. The full variable domain, completed using reference TRBV5-6 and TRBJ2-7, is DAGVTQSPTHLIKTRGQQVTLRCSPKSGHDTVSWYQQALGQGPQFIFQYYEEEERQRGNFPDRFSGHQFPNYSSELNVNALLLGDSALYLCASSSLGVAGGIYEQYFGPGTRLTVT.